The 20 T cell receptor beta chains below all came from one sample that was sequenced in a study of shared clonotypes between healthy human individuals (dated by TCRdb to 2018 to 2020). The library was generated by the immunoSEQ multiplex PCR assay. Held by TCRdb, this immuneACCESS table contains in-frame sequences only and omits some clones. Under half of the omission traces to an unresolved V gene where checked; the cause of the rest is unknown. The sample yields more than 2,000,000 clones; approximately 93% were counted once. The ten largest clones take up 0.3% to 0.4% of the sample. Material: naive CD4+ T cells from PBMCs. In the paper's terms, the cell subset or site label means: CD45RA+ positively selected. The receptors stem from a man in his late teens or twenties in good health. Some clones in this sample may be carry-over from other donors' samples.

This clone came up once. The chain combines TRBV7-2 with TRBJ2-3, with D tentatively TRBD2 (6 bases). The germline CDR1 and CDR2 sequences are SGHTA and FQGNSA. This CDR3 is 17 amino acids long. The V end lost 2 bases, the J end lost 2 bases, and 17 bases lay between the germline ends. In nucleotides, the CDR3 is TGTGCCAGCAGCTTACCTCTGGGGGGAGTCTTCACAGATACGCAGTATTTT. As protein: CASSLPLGGVFTDTQYF.

Worth noting for this clone: Distinct nucleotide sequences in the sample also encode this CDR3. The chain uses TRBV18 and TRBJ2-3; TRBD1 is a possible D gene (5 bases). The V end lost 3 bases, the J end lost 2 bases, and 9 bases lay between the germline ends. The CDR3 has 14 residues. Germline V lookup: CDR1 KGHSH, CDR2 LQKENI. The CDR3 DNA is TGTGCCAGCTCACCGGGGCAGATCACAGATACGCAGTATTTT. This encodes CASSPGQITDTQYF.

Regarding this clone: Other DNA sequences in this sample translate to the same CDR3. V usage is TRBV5-1 and J usage is TRBJ2-5, with 10 positions matching TRBD1. CDR1 and CDR2 (germline): SGHRS, YFSETQ. The junction had 3 bases not matched to a gene; V was cut back by 0 bases and J by 4 bases. This CDR3 region has 15 residues. Written as DNA, the CDR3 is TGCGCCAGCAGCTTGGGGGACAGGGGACGAGAGACCCAGTACTTC. Amino acid sequence: CASSLGDRGRETQYF.

The chain combines TRBV28 with TRBJ2-7, with TRBD2 matching 9 bases. Unmatched junction bases numbered 18, after V lost 5 bases and J lost 4 bases. This CDR3 has 18 amino acids. Germline V gene sequence: CDR1 MDHEN, CDR2 SYDVKM. This CDR3 is CASSPLKPGLAGKYEQYF. The CDR3 DNA is TGTGCCAGCAGTCCACTAAAACCGGGGCTAGCGGGAAAATACGAGCAGTACTTC.

The rearrangement uses TRBV11-3 and TRBJ2-1; the D is unclear. V shed 5 bases and J shed 12 bases, with 17 bases lying between them. CDR3 length equals 13 residues. Germline loops: CDR1 SGHNT, CDR2 YENEEA. The CDR3 DNA is TGTGCCAGCAGCCGACTTGGCTCTGTCCTGCAGTTCTTC. Amino acids: CASSRLGSVLQFF.

This sequence joins TRBV6-1 and TRBJ2-7, with D possibly called TRBD1 or TRBD2 (5 bases each). Trimming pared 8 bases from V and 4 bases from J, leaving 15 bases between. Germline assignment: CDR1 MNHNS and CDR2 SASEGT. This CDR3 spans 13 amino acids. The CDR3 DNA sequence: TGTGCCAGCGGAGGACCAGGGATATACGAGCAGTACTTC. This codes for CASGGPGIYEQYF.

The DNA for the CDR3 is TGTGCCAGCTCAGGGAAGATAGAGACCCAGTACTTC. This encodes CASSGKIETQYF. This rearrangement joins TRBV14 to TRBJ2-5, with TRBD1 as a possible D gene (5 bases). The ends were cut back, 8 bases at V and 4 bases at J, with 11 bases in the middle. The CDR3 extends over 12 amino acids. Germline values: CDR1 SGHDN, CDR2 FVKESK.

As regards this clone: This same CDR3 is encoded by further DNA sequences in the sample. The chain joins TRBV2 to TRBJ1-5; TRBD1 matches 9 bases. V shed 4 bases, J shed 5 bases, and the junction held 3 bases outside the gene matches. This CDR3 spans 14 amino acids. The germline V gene encodes CDR1 SNHLY and CDR2 FYNNEI. CDR3 bases: TGTGCCAGCAGTGGACAGGGGGGGGATCAGCCCCAGCATTTT. Translating it yields CASSGQGGDQPQHF.

The rearrangement links TRBV5-1 to TRBJ2-1; 12 bases are shared with TRBD2. Germline loops: CDR1 SGHRS, CDR2 YFSETQ. This CDR3 comprises 18 residues. V lost 3 bases to trimming and J lost 4 bases; unmatched junction nucleotides: 11. In DNA form, the CDR3 reads TGCGCCAGCAGCTCCCAACCATTGACTAGCGGGGGTTACAATGAGCAGTTCTTC. This gives the protein CASSSQPLTSGGYNEQFF.

The J gene is TRBJ2-7, the V gene TRBV4-3; maybe TRBD1 (6 bases). V lost 2 bases and J 2 bases, leaving 13 bases between the germline ends. This CDR3 is 15 amino acids long. Germline lookup yields CDR1 LGHNA and CDR2 YSLEER. CDR3 nucleotide sequence: TGCGCCAGCAGCCAACTCACCGGGACAACCTACGAGCAGTACTTC. Protein sequence: CASSQLTGTTYEQYF.

This chain joins TRBV28 and TRBJ2-5; no definite D call. This CDR3 spans 11 amino acids. V lost 6 bases and J 5 bases, leaving 7 bases between the germline ends. The germline CDR1 and CDR2 sequences are MDHEN and SYDVKM. CDR3 sequence: CASRPRETQYF. CDR3 bases: TGTGCCAGCAGGCCCAGGGAGACCCAGTACTTC.

The chain carries TRBV6-5 and TRBJ1-3; tentatively, D is TRBD1 (5 bases). The CDR3 sequence is 15 residues long. Trimming took off 5 bases at V and 0 bases at J, with 11 bases between the two ends. Germline loops: CDR1 MNHEY, CDR2 SVGAGI. This chain's CDR3 is CASSTRQFSGNTIYF. The CDR3 nucleotides read TGTGCCAGCAGTACGAGACAGTTCTCTGGAAACACCATATATTTT.

The rearrangement links TRBV14 to TRBJ1-2; no definite D call. The CDR3 is made up of 13 amino acids. V lost 6 bases and J lost 8, with 16 bases in between. CDR1 and CDR2 (germline): SGHDN, FVKESK. The CDR3 sequence is CASRMHYGEGYTF. Written as DNA, the CDR3 is TGTGCCAGCAGAATGCATTATGGGGAAGGCTACACCTTC.

Turning to this clone: Other nucleotide sequences in the sample specify the same CDR3. This chain links TRBV7-2 with TRBJ2-7; possible D gene TRBD1, 5 bases. Germline-derived CDR1 and CDR2 are SGHTA and FQGNSA. The CDR3 length is 13 residues. Trimming took off 1 base at V and 4 bases at J, with 8 bases between the two ends. The CDR3 nucleotides are TGTGCCAGCAGCTTAGGCAGGGTATACGAGCAGTACTTC. This sequence encodes CASSLGRVYEQYF.

The rearrangement uses TRBV28 and TRBJ1-5; D is undetermined. V lost 7 bases to trimming and J lost 5 bases, with 27 bases between them. In germline, CDR1 is MDHEN, CDR2 SYDVKM. This CDR3 is built from 18 residues. The CDR3 here is CASIPSRGGLVIDQPQHF. Here the CDR3 DNA reads TGTGCCAGCATCCCATCCCGAGGAGGTCTGGTCATTGATCAGCCCCAGCATTTT.

Comments on this clone: Other DNA sequences in the sample encode the same CDR3. J is TRBJ2-1 and V is TRBV28; D is unresolved. V shed 5 bases and J shed 2 bases, with 10 bases lying between them. Germline CDR1 MDHEN, CDR2 SYDVKM. This CDR3 is 14 amino acids long. In DNA, the CDR3 is TGTGCCAGCAGTCTCCTTACGGCCTACAATGAGCAGTTCTTC. This translates into CASSLLTAYNEQFF.

The V call is TRBV5-1, the J call TRBJ2-5; D gene ambiguous. Per germline, CDR1 SGHRS and CDR2 YFSETQ. The CDR3 consists of 16 residues. V dropped 5 bases and J dropped 8 bases, with 25 bases sitting between them. The CDR3 region has the DNA TGCGCCAGCAGTCCCACCCCCCCGTACGAAGGAACCACCCAGTACTTC. The encoded protein is CASSPTPPYEGTTQYF.

The chain links TRBV7-2 to TRBJ2-7, with D hard to call. V lost 4 bases to trimming and J lost 1 base, with 14 bases between them. The CDR3 runs to 15 residues. Looked up from germline, CDR1 is SGHTA and CDR2 is FQGNSA. The CDR3 coding sequence is TGTGCCAGCAGCTCGCCGGGTTCCCGGTCCTACGAGCAGTACTTC. Its protein product is CASSSPGSRSYEQYF.

The V call is TRBV5-6, the J call TRBJ1-4; D possibly corresponds to TRBD1 (5 bases). V gave up 4 bases and J gave up 7 bases, with 11 bases separating them. The V gene's germline CDR1 is SGHDT and CDR2 YYEEEE. The CDR3 is 13 residues long. The CDR3 here is CASSPGTAEKLFF. CDR3 nucleotide sequence: TGTGCCAGCAGCCCGGGGACGGCTGAAAAACTGTTTTTT.

This rearrangement joins TRBV27 to TRBJ2-2; D possibly corresponds to TRBD2 (5 bases). Trimming took 2 bases from V and 6 from J, leaving 7 bases between them. The CDR3 runs to 13 residues. Germline V gives CDR1 MNHEY, CDR2 SMNVEV (reference sequence). Here the CDR3 reads CASSLLSAGELFF. CDR3 bases: TGTGCCAGCAGTTTACTTAGCGCCGGGGAGCTGTTTTTT.